This TCR beta chain was recorded in a study of shared clonotypes between healthy human individuals. Study context: Researchers assigned three CD4 naive, three CD4 memory, two CD8 naive and one CD8 memory plate to each donor.

The CDR3 is 14 residues long. Trimming removed 0 bases from V and 6 bases from J, with 12 bases in between. Germline lookup yields CDR1 LGHNA and CDR2 YNFKEQ. Measured with immunoSEQ multiplex PCR; TCRdb has only the in-frame clones, and not every one. The sample includes hundreds of thousands of clones, about two thirds of them seen just once. The V gene is TRBV4-2, the J gene TRBJ2-7; D is perhaps TRBD1 (5 bases). This TCR came from a woman in her 30s in good health. Sequenced input: memory CD4+ T cells sorted from blood. Subset: CD45RA-negative fraction. The CDR3: CASSQESGPAEQYF. Written as DNA, the CDR3 is TGTGCCAGCAGCCAAGAGTCAGGGCCCGCCGAGCAGTACTTC.